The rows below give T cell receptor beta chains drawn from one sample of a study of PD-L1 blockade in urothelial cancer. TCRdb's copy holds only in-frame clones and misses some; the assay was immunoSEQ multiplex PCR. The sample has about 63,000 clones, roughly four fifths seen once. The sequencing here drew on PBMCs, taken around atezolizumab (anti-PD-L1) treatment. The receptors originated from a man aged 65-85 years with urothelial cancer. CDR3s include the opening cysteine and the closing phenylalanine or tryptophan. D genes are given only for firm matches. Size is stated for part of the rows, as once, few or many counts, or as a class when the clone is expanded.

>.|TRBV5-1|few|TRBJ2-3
CASSTTGHSSTDTQYF
TGCGCCAGCAGCACTACAGGACACTCCAGCACAGATACGCAGTATTTT
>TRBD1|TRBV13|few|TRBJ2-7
CASSPGGPFTYEQYF
TGTGCCAGCAGCCCAGGGGGCCCTTTTACCTACGAGCAGTACTTC
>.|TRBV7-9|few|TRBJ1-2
CASSLGSGGGGYTF
TGTGCCAGCAGCTTAGGGTCCGGGGGAGGTGGCTACACCTTC
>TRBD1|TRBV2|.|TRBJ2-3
CASSGQGTTDTQYF
TGTGCCAGCAGTGGACAGGGCACCACAGATACGCAGTATTTT
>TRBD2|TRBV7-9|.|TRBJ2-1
CASSGPIPLADSYNEQFF
TGTGCCAGCAGCGGACCCATCCCCCTAGCGGACTCCTACAATGAGCAGTTCTTC
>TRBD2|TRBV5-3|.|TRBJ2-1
CARSFSGGPYNEQFF
TGTGCCAGAAGCTTTAGCGGGGGGCCATACAATGAGCAGTTCTTC
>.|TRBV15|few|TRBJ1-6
CATSKPSGAFSPLHF
TGTGCCACCAGCAAGCCAAGTGGGGCGTTTTCACCCCTCCACTTT
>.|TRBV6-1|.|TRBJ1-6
CASASGEGEGSPLHF
TGTGCCAGTGCCTCGGGGGAGGGCGAGGGTTCACCCCTCCACTTT
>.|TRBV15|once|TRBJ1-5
CATSRDRDGRPPQHF
TGTGCCACCAGCAGAGATCGGGATGGGCGGCCGCCCCAGCATTTT
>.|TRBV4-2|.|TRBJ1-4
CASSQDGGVNEKLFF
TGTGCCAGCAGCCAAGATGGGGGCGTTAATGAAAAACTGTTTTTT
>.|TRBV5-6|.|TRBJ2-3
CASSLDPGPRITDTQYF
TGTGCCAGCAGCTTGGATCCAGGGCCCCGTATTACAGATACGCAGTATTTT